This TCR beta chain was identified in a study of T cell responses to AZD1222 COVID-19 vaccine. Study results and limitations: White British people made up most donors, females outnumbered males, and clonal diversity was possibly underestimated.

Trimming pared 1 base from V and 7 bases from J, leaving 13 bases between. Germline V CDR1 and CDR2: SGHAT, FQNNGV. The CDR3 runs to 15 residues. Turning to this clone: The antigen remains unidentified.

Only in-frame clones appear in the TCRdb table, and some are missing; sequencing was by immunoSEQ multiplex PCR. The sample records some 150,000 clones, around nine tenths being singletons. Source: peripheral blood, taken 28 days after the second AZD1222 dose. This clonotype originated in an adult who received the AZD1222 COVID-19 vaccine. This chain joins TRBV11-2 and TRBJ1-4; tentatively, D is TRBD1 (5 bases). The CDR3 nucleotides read TGTGCCAGCAGCTTAGTTGGGGGGGTTGTTGAAAAACTGTTTTTT. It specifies CASSLVGGVVEKLFF.